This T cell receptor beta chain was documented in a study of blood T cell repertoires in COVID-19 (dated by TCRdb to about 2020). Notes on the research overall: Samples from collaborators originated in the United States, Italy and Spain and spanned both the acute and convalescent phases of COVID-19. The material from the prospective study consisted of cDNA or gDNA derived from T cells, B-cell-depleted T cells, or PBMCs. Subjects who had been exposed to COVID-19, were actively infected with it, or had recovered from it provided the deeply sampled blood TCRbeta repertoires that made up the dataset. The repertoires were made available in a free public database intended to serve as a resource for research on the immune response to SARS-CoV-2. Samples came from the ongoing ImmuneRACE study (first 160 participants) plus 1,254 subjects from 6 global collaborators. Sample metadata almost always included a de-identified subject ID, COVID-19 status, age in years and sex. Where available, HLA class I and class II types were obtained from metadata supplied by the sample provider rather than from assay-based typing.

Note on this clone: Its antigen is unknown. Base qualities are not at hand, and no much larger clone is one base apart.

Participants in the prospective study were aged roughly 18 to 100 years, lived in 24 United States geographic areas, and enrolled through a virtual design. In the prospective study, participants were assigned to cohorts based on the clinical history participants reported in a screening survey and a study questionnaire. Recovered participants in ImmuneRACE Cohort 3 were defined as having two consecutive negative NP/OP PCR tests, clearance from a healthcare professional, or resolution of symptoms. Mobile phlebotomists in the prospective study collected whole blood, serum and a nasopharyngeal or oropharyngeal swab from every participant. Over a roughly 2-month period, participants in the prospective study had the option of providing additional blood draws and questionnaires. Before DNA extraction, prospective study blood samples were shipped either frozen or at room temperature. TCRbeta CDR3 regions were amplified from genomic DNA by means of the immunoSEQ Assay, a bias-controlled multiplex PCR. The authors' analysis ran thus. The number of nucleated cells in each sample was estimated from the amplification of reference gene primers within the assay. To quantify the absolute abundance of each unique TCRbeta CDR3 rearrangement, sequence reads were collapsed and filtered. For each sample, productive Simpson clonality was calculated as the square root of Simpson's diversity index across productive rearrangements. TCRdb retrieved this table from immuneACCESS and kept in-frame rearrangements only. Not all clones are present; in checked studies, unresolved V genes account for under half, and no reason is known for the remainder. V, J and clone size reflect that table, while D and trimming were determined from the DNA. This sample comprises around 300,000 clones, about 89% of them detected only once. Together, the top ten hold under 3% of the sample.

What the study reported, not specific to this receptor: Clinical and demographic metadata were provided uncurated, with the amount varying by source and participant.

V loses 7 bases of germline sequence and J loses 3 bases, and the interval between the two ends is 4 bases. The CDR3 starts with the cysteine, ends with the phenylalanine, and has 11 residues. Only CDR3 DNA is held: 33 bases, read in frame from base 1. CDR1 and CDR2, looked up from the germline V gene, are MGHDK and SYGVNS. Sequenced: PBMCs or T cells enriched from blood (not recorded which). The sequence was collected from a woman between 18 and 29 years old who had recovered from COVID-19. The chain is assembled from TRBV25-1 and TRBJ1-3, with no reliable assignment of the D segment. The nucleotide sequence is TGTGCCAGCACCCTTGGAAACACCATATATTTT. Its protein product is CASTLGNTIYF.